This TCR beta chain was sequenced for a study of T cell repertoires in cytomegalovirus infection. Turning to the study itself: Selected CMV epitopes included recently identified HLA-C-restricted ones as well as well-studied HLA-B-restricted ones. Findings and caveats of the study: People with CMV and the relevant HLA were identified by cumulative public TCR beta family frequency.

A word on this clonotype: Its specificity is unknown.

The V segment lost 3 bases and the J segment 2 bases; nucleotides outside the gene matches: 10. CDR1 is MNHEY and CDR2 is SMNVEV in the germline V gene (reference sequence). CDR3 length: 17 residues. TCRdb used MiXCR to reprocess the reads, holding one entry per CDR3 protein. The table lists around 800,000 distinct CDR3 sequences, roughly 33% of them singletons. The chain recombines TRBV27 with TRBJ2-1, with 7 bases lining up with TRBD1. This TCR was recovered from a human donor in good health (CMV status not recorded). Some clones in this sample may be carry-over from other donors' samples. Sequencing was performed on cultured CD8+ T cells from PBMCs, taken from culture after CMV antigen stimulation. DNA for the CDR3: TGTGCCAGCAGTTTTCAATTGGACAGGAATCCCTACAATGAGCAGTTCTTC. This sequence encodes CASSFQLDRNPYNEQFF.